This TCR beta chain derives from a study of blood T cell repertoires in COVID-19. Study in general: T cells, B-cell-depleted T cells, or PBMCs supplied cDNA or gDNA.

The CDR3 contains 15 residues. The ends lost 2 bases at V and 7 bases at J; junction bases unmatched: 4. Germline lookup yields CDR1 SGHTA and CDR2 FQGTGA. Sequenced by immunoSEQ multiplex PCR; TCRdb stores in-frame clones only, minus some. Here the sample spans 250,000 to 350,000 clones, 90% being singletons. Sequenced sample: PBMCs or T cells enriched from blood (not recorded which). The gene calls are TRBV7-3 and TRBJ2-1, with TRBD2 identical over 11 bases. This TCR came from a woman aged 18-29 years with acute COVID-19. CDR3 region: CASSLGLAGWNEQFF. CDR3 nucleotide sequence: TGTGCCAGCAGCTTAGGACTAGCGGGTTGGAATGAGCAGTTCTTC.